This TCR beta chain comes out of a study of cytomegalovirus exposure and HLA in healthy donors. Use of 60 Vbeta and 13 Jbeta primers characterized the PCR. This table comes from immunoSEQ multiplex PCR, and its TCRdb copy is limited to in-frame clones, with some not included. The table records approximately 110,000 clones, over 80% of them present only once. The study's findings and limits: The study flagged around 150 TCR beta chains as cytomegalovirus-associated. The classifier reportedly diagnosed cytomegalovirus status with high sensitivity and specificity. An analysis that was carried out later associated 15,000 to 20,000 TCR beta sequences with HLA alleles at 0.05 false discovery rate.

About this clone: The antigen is unknown.

Germline lookup yields CDR1 SGHNT and CDR2 YENEEA. This CDR3 has 16 amino acids. V trimming: 5 bases; J trimming: 3 bases; junction bases outside the gene matches: 10. The clonotype was recovered from a man between 18 and 35 years old in good health and CMV-seronegative. V usage is TRBV11-3 and J usage is TRBJ2-7; the match to TRBD1 covers 10 bases. The sequenced material came from PBMCs. CDR3 in DNA: TGTGCCAGCAGCCTGTTTCAGACAGGGGGCGGCTACGAGCAGTACTTC. As protein: CASSLFQTGGGYEQYF. The full variable domain, with the rest looked up from reference TRBV11-3 and TRBJ2-7, is EAGVVQSPRYKIIEKKQPVAFWCNPISGHNTLYWYLQNLGQGPELLIRYENEEAVDDSQLPKDRFSAERLKGVDSTLKIQPAELGDSAVYLCASSLFQTGGGYEQYFGPGTRLTVT.